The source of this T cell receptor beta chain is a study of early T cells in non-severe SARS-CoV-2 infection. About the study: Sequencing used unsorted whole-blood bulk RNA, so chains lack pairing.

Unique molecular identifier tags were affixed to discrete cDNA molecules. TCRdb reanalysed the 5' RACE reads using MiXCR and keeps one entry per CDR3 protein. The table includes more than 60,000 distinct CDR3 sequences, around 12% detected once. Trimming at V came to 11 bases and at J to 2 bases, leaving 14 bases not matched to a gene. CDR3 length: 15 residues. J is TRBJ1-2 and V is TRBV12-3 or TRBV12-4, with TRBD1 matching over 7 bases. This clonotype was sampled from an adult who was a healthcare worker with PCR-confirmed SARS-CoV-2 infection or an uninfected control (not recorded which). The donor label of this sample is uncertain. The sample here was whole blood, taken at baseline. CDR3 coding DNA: TGTGCCGTGGGGGGGAGTGACAGGGCAAACTATGGCTACACCTTC. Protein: CAVGGSDRANYGYTF.